Listed below are T cell receptor beta chains from one sample, sequenced in a study of CD4 T cells in relation to SARS-CoV-2 and coronaviruses. Antigens of these TCRs are unknown. TCRdb's table, derived via immunoSEQ multiplex PCR, lists solely in-frame clones and lacks some. The data hold approximately 41,000 clones, with over 70% observed a single time. Source material: naive CD4+ T cells from PBMCs, cultured in vitro. Receptors were obtained from an adult with COVID-19. Each CDR3 is given with its conserved first and last residue. D genes are given only for firm matches. Clone size is not always given. Where it is, it says once, few, many or a class for expanded clones.

d_call: -
j_call: TRBJ2-3
clone_size: once
v_call: TRBV18
cdr3_nt: TGTGCCAGCTCACCTCCCCAGCCGGGTACGCAGTATTTT
cdr3_aa: CASSPPQPGTQYF

d_call: -
j_call: TRBJ1-1
clone_size: -
v_call: TRBV20-1
cdr3_nt: TGCAGTGCCGCCGGGGGCGGTGAAGCTTTCTTT
cdr3_aa: CSAAGGGEAFF

d_call: TRBD1
j_call: TRBJ2-5
clone_size: -
v_call: TRBV2
cdr3_nt: TGTGCCAGCAGCGAAGGACAGGGCGTAGAGACCCAGTACTTC
cdr3_aa: CASSEGQGVETQYF

d_call: TRBD2
j_call: TRBJ2-3
clone_size: -
v_call: TRBV18
cdr3_nt: TGTGCCAGCTCACCACGGGCGGGAGAGGTAGATACGCAGTATTTT
cdr3_aa: CASSPRAGEVDTQYF

d_call: -
j_call: TRBJ2-3
clone_size: -
v_call: TRBV5-1
cdr3_nt: TGCGCCAGCAGCTTGGCGCCTTTCACAGATACGCAGTATTTT
cdr3_aa: CASSLAPFTDTQYF

d_call: -
j_call: TRBJ2-1
clone_size: -
v_call: TRBV10-3
cdr3_nt: TGTGCCATCAGTGAATCATCTGACAATGAGCAGTTCTTC
cdr3_aa: CAISESSDNEQFF

d_call: -
j_call: TRBJ2-5
clone_size: once
v_call: TRBV6-2/TRBV6-3
cdr3_nt: TGTGCCAGCAGTTACGCTGGCTCAGCATCACAAGAGACCCAGTACTTC
cdr3_aa: CASSYAGSASQETQYF

d_call: -
j_call: TRBJ2-1
clone_size: -
v_call: TRBV19
cdr3_nt: TGTGCCAGTAGTACGGGCCTCCTGGGAGAGCAGTTCTTC
cdr3_aa: CASSTGLLGEQFF

d_call: TRBD2
j_call: TRBJ2-3
clone_size: -
v_call: TRBV28
cdr3_nt: TGTGCCAGCACCCGAGGACTAGCGGCCAGCACAGATACGCAGTATTTT
cdr3_aa: CASTRGLAASTDTQYF

d_call: -
j_call: TRBJ2-2
clone_size: -
v_call: TRBV5-6
cdr3_nt: TGTGCCAGCAGCTTGGGGATGGCCGGGGAGCTGTTTTTT
cdr3_aa: CASSLGMAGELFF

d_call: -
j_call: TRBJ2-3
clone_size: -
v_call: TRBV27
cdr3_nt: TGTGCCAGCAATCCCCTCAGCAAAGGCACAGATACGCAGTATTTT
cdr3_aa: CASNPLSKGTDTQYF

d_call: TRBD1
j_call: TRBJ2-1
clone_size: -
v_call: TRBV9
cdr3_nt: TGTGCCAGCAGCGTAGCCGACAGGGGGCGGCACAATGAGCAGTTCTTC
cdr3_aa: CASSVADRGRHNEQFF

d_call: TRBD2
j_call: TRBJ2-5
clone_size: -
v_call: TRBV5-6
cdr3_nt: TGTGCCAGCAGCTTGGGACTAGCGGGAGGTGAGACCCAGTACTTC
cdr3_aa: CASSLGLAGGETQYF

d_call: -
j_call: TRBJ2-2
clone_size: -
v_call: TRBV5-1
cdr3_nt: TGCGCCAGCAGCTTGGGCCGTGCGAACACCGGGGAGCTGTTTTTT
cdr3_aa: CASSLGRANTGELFF

d_call: TRBD1
j_call: TRBJ1-5
clone_size: -
v_call: TRBV28
cdr3_nt: TGTGCCACCCGGACAGGTTGGAATCAGCCCCAGCATTTT
cdr3_aa: CATRTGWNQPQHF

d_call: TRBD1
j_call: TRBJ2-5
clone_size: -
v_call: TRBV5-1
cdr3_nt: TGCGCCAGCAGCCCGATTACAGGGGCAGAGACCCAGTACTTC
cdr3_aa: CASSPITGAETQYF

d_call: -
j_call: TRBJ1-2
clone_size: -
v_call: TRBV28
cdr3_nt: TGTGCCAGCAGTGCCGGAGGACAAGGCTATGGCTACACCTTC
cdr3_aa: CASSAGGQGYGYTF

d_call: -
j_call: TRBJ1-1
clone_size: few
v_call: TRBV7-9
cdr3_nt: TGTGCCAGCATCCCGATGGGTGCGGGGTGGGGTTGGACTGAAGCTTTCTTT
cdr3_aa: CASIPMGAGWGWTEAFF

d_call: -
j_call: TRBJ2-7
clone_size: -
v_call: TRBV5-1
cdr3_nt: TGCGCCAGCAGCTTGGACGGGTTTGACTACGAGCAGTACTTC
cdr3_aa: CASSLDGFDYEQYF

d_call: -
j_call: TRBJ1-4
clone_size: -
v_call: TRBV18
cdr3_nt: TGTGCCAGCTCACCACCTTACTCATCCCGAAATGAAAAACTGTTTTTT
cdr3_aa: CASSPPYSSRNEKLFF

d_call: -
j_call: TRBJ1-3
clone_size: -
v_call: TRBV6-1
cdr3_nt: TGTGCCAGCAGTGAAGCGACAGGCTCTGGAAACACCATATATTTT
cdr3_aa: CASSEATGSGNTIYF

d_call: TRBD2
j_call: TRBJ2-3
clone_size: -
v_call: TRBV23-1
cdr3_nt: TGCGCCAGCAGCCGCGGACTAGCGGGAGGGTATGATACGCAGTATTTT
cdr3_aa: CASSRGLAGGYDTQYF

d_call: -
j_call: TRBJ2-1
clone_size: -
v_call: TRBV2
cdr3_nt: TGTGCCAGCAGTGCCCCCACAAGTATCTATGAGCAGTTCTTC
cdr3_aa: CASSAPTSIYEQFF

d_call: TRBD2
j_call: TRBJ2-7
clone_size: once
v_call: TRBV6-5
cdr3_nt: TGTGCCAGCGGGAGGGCAACATCCGAGCAGTACTTC
cdr3_aa: CASGRATSEQYF

d_call: -
j_call: TRBJ1-1
clone_size: -
v_call: TRBV18
cdr3_nt: TGTGCCAGCTCAGACCAGGGGAACACTGAAGCTTTCTTT
cdr3_aa: CASSDQGNTEAFF

d_call: -
j_call: TRBJ1-2
clone_size: -
v_call: TRBV7-8
cdr3_nt: TGTGCCAGCAGCTTAGTCACAAACGTTAACTATGGCTACACCTTC
cdr3_aa: CASSLVTNVNYGYTF

d_call: -
j_call: TRBJ1-1
clone_size: -
v_call: TRBV14
cdr3_nt: TGTGCCAGCAGCCAGGTAACCGGGACACCCAACACTGAAGCTTTCTTT
cdr3_aa: CASSQVTGTPNTEAFF

d_call: -
j_call: TRBJ1-5
clone_size: -
v_call: TRBV3-1/TRBV3-2
cdr3_nt: TGTGCCAGCAGCCAGTCTCCCGGCGGGGGGCGCAATCAGCCCCAGCATTTT
cdr3_aa: CASSQSPGGGRNQPQHF

d_call: TRBD1
j_call: TRBJ2-5
clone_size: -
v_call: TRBV24-1
cdr3_nt: TGTGCCACCAGTGATTTGGCCGACAGGGACCAAGAGACCCAGTACTTC
cdr3_aa: CATSDLADRDQETQYF

d_call: TRBD2
j_call: TRBJ2-5
clone_size: -
v_call: TRBV23-1
cdr3_nt: TGCGCCAGCAGTCAATCTCGGGGAGGGGACCAAGAGACCCAGTACTTC
cdr3_aa: CASSQSRGGDQETQYF

d_call: TRBD2
j_call: TRBJ2-1
clone_size: once
v_call: TRBV19
cdr3_nt: TGTGCCAGTAGTACCGTAGCGGGAGTTCCTGAGCAGTTCTTC
cdr3_aa: CASSTVAGVPEQFF

d_call: -
j_call: TRBJ2-5
clone_size: -
v_call: TRBV7-8
cdr3_nt: TGTGCCAGCAGCTTAGTCCAGGCCACCCACGTTGGGGAGACCCAGTACTTC
cdr3_aa: CASSLVQATHVGETQYF

d_call: -
j_call: TRBJ2-7
clone_size: once
v_call: TRBV13
cdr3_nt: TGTGCCAGCAGCGTCTCGGGACTCAGAGGGTACGAGCAGTACTTC
cdr3_aa: CASSVSGLRGYEQYF

d_call: -
j_call: TRBJ1-2
clone_size: -
v_call: TRBV12-3/TRBV12-4
cdr3_nt: TGTGCCAGCACAAAACCCGGGACAACTGACTACACCTTC
cdr3_aa: CASTKPGTTDYTF

d_call: -
j_call: TRBJ2-7
clone_size: -
v_call: TRBV28
cdr3_nt: TGTGCCAGCACCTTTGGCGGAACAGGGTTAAGAGAGCAGTACTTC
cdr3_aa: CASTFGGTGLREQYF

d_call: TRBD2
j_call: TRBJ2-3
clone_size: -
v_call: TRBV10-3
cdr3_nt: TGTGCCATCAGTGCATATGATAGCGGGATTCGCGCAGATACGCAGTATTTT
cdr3_aa: CAISAYDSGIRADTQYF

d_call: TRBD1
j_call: TRBJ1-5
clone_size: -
v_call: TRBV2
cdr3_nt: TGTGCCAGCAAAAAGACAGGGGCCAACAATCAGCCCCAGCATTTT
cdr3_aa: CASKKTGANNQPQHF